This entry lists 10 T cell receptor beta chains sequenced from one sample in a study of vaccination effects on CD4 cells after COVID-19. Before sequencing, viral peptide pools were used by the ViraFEST assay to expand antigen-specific CD4+ T cells. Cells that had been cultured for roughly 9 days were the source of isolated CD4+ T cells. The repertoire was sequenced with immunoSEQ multiplex PCR; TCRdb's copy has only in-frame clones and lacks some. The table records around 20,000 clones, 70% of them present only once. What these receptors recognize is not known. Material: CD4+ T cells from PBMCs cultured with HCoV-229E spike peptides, obtained before COVID-19 vaccination. These receptors originate from a human donor who received a COVID-19 vaccine.

The rearrangement joins TRBV10-1 to TRBJ2-1; the D gene is possibly TRBD2 (5 bases). Per germline, CDR1 WNHNN and CDR2 SYGVQD (reference sequence). V was shortened by 2 bases and J by 8 bases, with 10 bases between the two germline ends. The CDR3 is 13 amino acids. This chain's CDR3 is CASSEGVRDEQFF. Here the CDR3 DNA reads TGCGCCAGCAGTGAGGGGGTGCGGGATGAGCAGTTCTTC.

The chain recombines TRBV6-6 with TRBJ2-3; possibly TRBD1 for D (6 bases). V lost 5 bases and J 5 bases, leaving 23 bases between the germline ends. CDR3 length equals 17 residues. In germline, CDR1 is MNHNY, CDR2 SVGAGI (reference sequence). CDR3: CASSLKVDSLGGDTQYF. CDR3 nucleotides: TGTGCCAGCAGTCTTAAAGTGGACAGCCTCGGCGGAGATACGCAGTATTTT.

V is TRBV19 and J is TRBJ2-2, with 7 bases fitting TRBD1. V was pared by 5 bases and J by 3 bases, with 9 bases of the junction left unmatched. The CDR3 loop spans 16 amino acids. The germline V gene encodes CDR1 LNHDA and CDR2 SQIVND (reference sequence). Here the CDR3 DNA reads TGTGCCAGTAGTTTGCGACAGGGTGTATACACCGGGGAGCTGTTTTTT. It is translated as CASSLRQGVYTGELFF.

This sequence joins TRBV20-1 and TRBJ1-1; D is unresolved. This CDR3 spans 13 amino acids. Germline loops: CDR1 DFQATT, CDR2 SNEGSKA (reference sequence). V gave up 3 bases and J gave up 2 bases, with 10 bases separating them. The CDR3 spells CSASLTPNTEAFF. The CDR3 DNA sequence: TGCAGTGCTAGTCTTACACCCAACACTGAAGCTTTCTTT.

The rearrangement links TRBV11-2 to TRBJ2-7; D unclear. The V and J ends lost 7 bases and 8 bases respectively, with 12 bases between them. CDR1 and CDR2 (germline): SGHAT, FQNNGV. The CDR3 sequence is 11 residues long. Here the CDR3 DNA reads TGTGCCAGCACCCCCCGTATGAAGCAGTACTTC. Amino acid sequence: CASTPRMKQYF.

J is TRBJ1-1 and V is TRBV23-1; D is undetermined. TRBV23-1 qualifies as an ORF whose function is uncertain. The V end was cut by 0 bases, the J end by 9 bases, with 11 bases between. This CDR3 has 13 residues. The CDR3 is CASSQSWKRKAFF. The DNA of the CDR3 is TGCGCCAGCAGTCAATCGTGGAAACGGAAAGCTTTCTTT.

The chain is built from TRBV4-2 and TRBJ2-7; 15 bases map to TRBD2. CDR1 LGHNA and CDR2 YNFKEQ come from the germline V gene. This CDR3 region has 16 residues. With 3 bases clipped from V and 3 bases from J, the junction kept 3 bases outside the gene matches. The CDR3 nucleotides read TGTGCCAGCAGCCATGGGACTAGCGGGGGGAACTACGAGCAGTACTTC. Translating gives CASSHGTSGGNYEQYF.

The genes are TRBV9 and TRBJ2-1; no clear D. The CDR3 length is 15 residues. The ends were cut back, 0 bases at V and 4 bases at J, with 11 bases in the middle. Germline values: CDR1 SGDLS, CDR2 YYNGEE. DNA for the CDR3: TGTGCCAGCAGCGTAGCTCCGACTGGTTACAATGAGCAGTTCTTC. Translated, it gives CASSVAPTGYNEQFF.

The gene calls are TRBV6-5 and TRBJ1-2, with D tentatively TRBD1 (5 bases). CDR1 MNHEY and CDR2 SVGAGI come from the germline V gene. With 2 bases removed from V and 2 bases from J, the gap between germline ends came to 6 bases. The CDR3 spans 13 residues. Written as DNA, the CDR3 is TGTGCCAGCAGTTACCGACAGAACTATGGCTACACCTTC. Amino acids: CASSYRQNYGYTF.

The chain combines TRBV7-2 with TRBJ2-5; perhaps TRBD2 as D (5 bases). V was shortened by 2 bases and J by 5 bases, with 21 bases between the two germline ends. The CDR3 has 17 amino acids. Looked up from germline, CDR1 is SGHTA and CDR2 is FQGNSA. CDR3 bases: TGTGCCAGCAGCTTATTGGTAGCCCCTGGAGGTAGGGAGACCCAGTACTTC. It yields the protein CASSLLVAPGGRETQYF.